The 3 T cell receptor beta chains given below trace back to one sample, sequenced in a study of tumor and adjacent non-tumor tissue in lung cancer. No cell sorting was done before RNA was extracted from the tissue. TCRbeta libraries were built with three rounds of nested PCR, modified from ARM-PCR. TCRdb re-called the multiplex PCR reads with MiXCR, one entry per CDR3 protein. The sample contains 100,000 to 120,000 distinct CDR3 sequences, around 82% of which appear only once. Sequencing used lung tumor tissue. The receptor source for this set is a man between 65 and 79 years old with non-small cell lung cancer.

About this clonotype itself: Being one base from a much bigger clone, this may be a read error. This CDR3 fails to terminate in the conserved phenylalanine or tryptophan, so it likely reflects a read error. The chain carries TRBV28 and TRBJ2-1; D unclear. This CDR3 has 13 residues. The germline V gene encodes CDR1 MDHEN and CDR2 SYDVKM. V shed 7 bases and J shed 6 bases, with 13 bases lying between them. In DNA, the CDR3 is TGTGCCAGCATTAACGCCGTCTTCAATGAGCAGTTCTGC. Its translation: CASINAVFNEQFC.

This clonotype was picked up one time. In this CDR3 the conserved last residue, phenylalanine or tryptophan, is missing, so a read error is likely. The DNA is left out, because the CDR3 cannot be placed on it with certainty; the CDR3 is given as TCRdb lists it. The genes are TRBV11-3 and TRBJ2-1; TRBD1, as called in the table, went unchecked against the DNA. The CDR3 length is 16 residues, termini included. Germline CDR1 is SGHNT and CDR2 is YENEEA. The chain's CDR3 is CVSSIDPTGGRGEQLL.

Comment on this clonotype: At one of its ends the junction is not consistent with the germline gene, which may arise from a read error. The CDR3 is CASSPSNQPQDF. The CDR3 DNA follows: TGTGCCAGCAGTCCTAGTAATCAGCCCCAGGATTTT. The rearrangement joins TRBV6-6 to TRBJ1-5; D uncertain. The CDR3 consists of 12 residues. Germline values: CDR1 MNHNY, CDR2 SVGAGI (reference sequence).